This T cell receptor (beta chain) was sequenced in a study of sequential checkpoint blockade in melanoma. Treatment specified: randomized to nivolumab then ipilimumab (arm A) or the reverse (arm B). Germline V gene sequence: CDR1 LNHDA, CDR2 SQIVND (reference sequence). The CDR3 totals 17 residues. V trimming: 2 bases; J trimming: 0 bases; junction bases outside the gene matches: 6. Libraries were prepared by immunoSEQ multiplex PCR; TCRdb keeps only in-frame clonotypes and omits some of them. The table includes 2,500 or so clones, approximately 17% detected once. This sequence originates from a human donor with melanoma. The input for sequencing was tumor tissue (inferred from file names), taken from a patient given nivolumab and ipilimumab in sequence. The chain joins TRBV19 to TRBJ1-3; TRBD1 matches 8 bases. The CDR3 loop reads CASSIKGTGRSGNTIYF. The CDR3 DNA reads as TGTGCCAGTAGTATAAAGGGGACAGGCCGCTCTGGAAACACCATATATTTT.